The source of this TCR beta chain is a study of graft-versus-host responses after intestinal transplantation. Overall study context: Each patient got anti-thymocyte globulin induction, then tacrolimus and steroids for two to four years. The study's findings and limits: Allografts of patients with graft-donor T cell macrochimerism showed high graft-versus-host to host-versus-graft clone ratios.

Germline values: CDR1 MNHNS, CDR2 SASEGT. Trimming cost V 1 base and J 6 bases, with 7 bases left between them. The CDR3 sequence is 13 residues long. The data were produced by immunoSEQ multiplex PCR, yet TCRdb's version contains in-frame clones alone and is incomplete. The table lists 80,000 to 90,000 clones, roughly 92% of them singletons, with about 0.3% in the top ten. In the case of this clone: Its antigen remains unknown. The same CDR3 can be traced to other DNA sequences in this sample.

The receptor's source is a human donor who received an intestinal transplant. This chain links TRBV6-1 with TRBJ1-5; no clear D. Sample: unstimulated CD4+ T cells sorted from spleen or lymph node cells, taken before intestinal transplant. This CDR3 is CASSEVRGQPQHF. DNA for the CDR3: TGTGCCAGCAGTGAAGTCCGGGGTCAGCCCCAGCATTTT.